This T cell receptor beta chain was recovered during a study of type 1 regulatory T cells. At the level of the study: This in vitro CD4 product, T-allo10, is enriched for Tr1 cells and alloantigen-specific.

The germline V gene has CDR1 SQVTM and CDR2 ANQGSEA. The CDR3 totals 15 residues. V lost 3 bases, J lost 8 bases, and 20 bases lay in between. TCRdb redid the calling of the reads with MiXCR, one entry per CDR3 protein. The table shows around 69,000 distinct CDR3 sequences, with 63% occurring only once. As concerns this clonotype: Its antigen is not known.

Graft donor-derived T-allo10 cells were described as host-alloantigen-specific, anergic, and alloantigen-specifically suppressive. The sequence was collected from a human donor in good health. This rearrangement joins TRBV29-1 to TRBJ2-1; D unclear. Sample: cultured T cells, either the whole culture or a sorted T cell fraction (not recorded which). Subset of the sample: Tr1-enriched cell product generated in vitro against host alloantigens. The chain's CDR3 is CSVEFSLVLVDEQFF. The CDR3 DNA reads TGCAGCGTTGAGTTTTCTCTGGTGCTAGTGGATGAGCAGTTCTTC.